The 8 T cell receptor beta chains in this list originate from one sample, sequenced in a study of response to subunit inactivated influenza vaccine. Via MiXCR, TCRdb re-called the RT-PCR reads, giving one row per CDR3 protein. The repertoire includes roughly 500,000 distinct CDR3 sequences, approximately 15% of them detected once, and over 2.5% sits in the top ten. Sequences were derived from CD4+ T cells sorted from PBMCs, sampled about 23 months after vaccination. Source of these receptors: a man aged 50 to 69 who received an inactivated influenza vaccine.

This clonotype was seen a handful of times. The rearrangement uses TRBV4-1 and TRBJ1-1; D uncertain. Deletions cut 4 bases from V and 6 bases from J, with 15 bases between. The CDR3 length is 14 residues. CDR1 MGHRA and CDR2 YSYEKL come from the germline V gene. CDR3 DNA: TGCGCCAGCAGCCGAAACCCGGAGATGGCTGAAGCTTTCTTT. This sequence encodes CASSRNPEMAEAFF.

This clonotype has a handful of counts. The CDR3 region has the DNA TGTGCCAGCAGTTCAAGGCGTGGCTACACCTTC. Its protein is CASSSRRGYTF. This chain connects TRBV12-3 or TRBV12-4 to TRBJ1-2; D is ambiguous. V shed 4 bases and J shed 7 bases, with 7 bases lying between them. CDR3 length: 11 amino acids.

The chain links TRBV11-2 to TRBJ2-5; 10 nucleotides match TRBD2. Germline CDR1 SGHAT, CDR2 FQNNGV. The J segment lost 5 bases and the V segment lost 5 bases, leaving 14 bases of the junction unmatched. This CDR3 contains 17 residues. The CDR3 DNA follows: TGTGCCAGCAGCCCCGGGACTAGCGTGCCGCATGGGGAGACCCAGTACTTC. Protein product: CASSPGTSVPHGETQYF.

As DNA, the CDR3 is TGTGCCAGCAGTGACGACAGGGGGAGAACTGAAGCTTTCTTT. It yields the protein CASSDDRGRTEAFF. The chain links TRBV2 to TRBJ1-1; 9 bases are a match to TRBD1. From germline, CDR1 is SNHLY and CDR2 FYNNEI. The CDR3 is 14 residues long. V shed 3 bases, J shed 5 bases, and the junction held 4 bases outside the gene matches.

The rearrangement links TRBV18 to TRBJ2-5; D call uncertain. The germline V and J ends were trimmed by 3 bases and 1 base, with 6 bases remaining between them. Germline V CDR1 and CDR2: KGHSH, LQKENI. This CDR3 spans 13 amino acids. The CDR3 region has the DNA TGTGCCAGCTCACCTGGGTTCCAAGAGACCCAGTACTTC. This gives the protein CASSPGFQETQYF.

The CDR3 sequence is CASGQGANYGYTF. The CDR3 DNA reads TGTGCCAGCGGACAGGGGGCTAACTATGGCTACACCTTC. This rearrangement joins TRBV7-9 to TRBJ1-2; 10 nucleotides line up with TRBD1. This CDR3 has 13 residues. Germline V gene sequence: CDR1 SEHNR, CDR2 FQNEAQ (reference sequence). The junction had 0 bases not matched to a gene; V was cut back by 8 bases and J by 0 bases.

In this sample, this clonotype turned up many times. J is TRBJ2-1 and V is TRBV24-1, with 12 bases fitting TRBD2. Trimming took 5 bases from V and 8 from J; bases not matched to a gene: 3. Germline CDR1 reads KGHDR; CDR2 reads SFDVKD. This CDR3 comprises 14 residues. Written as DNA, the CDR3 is TGTGCCACCAGTGCGACTAGCGGGAGCCATGAGCAGTTCTTC. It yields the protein CATSATSGSHEQFF.

The CDR3 protein is CASSVPVWGSTDTQYF. The CDR3 DNA sequence: TGTGCCAGCAGCGTCCCCGTTTGGGGAAGCACAGATACGCAGTATTTT. The chain joins TRBV9 to TRBJ2-3, with no clear D. Germline CDR1 and CDR2: SGDLS and YYNGEE. The CDR3 is 16 residues long. V shed 2 bases and J shed 0 bases, with 13 bases lying between them.